These 13 T cell receptor beta chains share one sample of origin, sequenced in a study of Graves' ophthalmopathy and Graves' hyperthyroidism. Transcripts of RNA were the source for amplifying TCR beta CDR3 regions. After a first-round RT-PCR with HTBI primers, a second-round multiplex PCR was run. One entry per CDR3 protein, called by TCRdb with MiXCR from the multiplex PCR reads. This sample yields about 620,000 distinct CDR3 sequences, of which about a fifth are seen a single time; around 7% belongs to the top ten. Sequencing was carried out using peripheral blood. These receptors were collected from a woman aged 18-29 years with stable Graves' hyperthyroidism. Some clones in this sample may be carry-over from other donors' samples.

The table lists this clonotype with many counts. The rearrangement uses TRBV19 and TRBJ1-5, with 8 nucleotides matching TRBD1. The CDR3 has 17 amino acids. J lost 1 base, V lost 5 bases, and 10 bases had no gene match. CDR1 LNHDA and CDR2 SQIVND come from the germline V gene (reference sequence). In DNA form, the CDR3 reads TGTGCCAGTAGTGCCCTCACAGGGGGGATCAGCAATCAGCCCCAGCATTTT. Translating gives CASSALTGGISNQPQHF.

Ten or more counts support this clonotype. The chain uses TRBV9 and TRBJ2-5; D might be TRBD1 (5 bases). This CDR3 has 15 residues. The V gene lost 0 bases and the J gene lost 1 base, with 10 bases spanning the gap. Germline V gene data show CDR1 as SGDLS and CDR2 as YYNGEE. The CDR3 DNA is TGTGCCAGCAGCGTAGGGCTGACAGTCCAAGAGACCCAGTACTTC. It specifies CASSVGLTVQETQYF.

Ten or more counts support this clonotype. The chain uses TRBV28 and TRBJ2-7; 7 bases agree with TRBD2. Germline values: CDR1 MDHEN, CDR2 SYDVKM. The CDR3 extends over 15 amino acids. The V segment lost 2 bases and the J segment 5 bases; nucleotides outside the gene matches: 9. CDR3 DNA sequence: TGTGCCAGCAGTTTAGGGACTACCGCGATCGACGAGCAGTACTTC. Translated: CASSLGTTAIDEQYF.

This clonotype has a count of ten or more. The J gene is TRBJ2-4, the V gene TRBV2; 7 bases are shared with TRBD2. The CDR3 consists of 12 residues. With V trimmed by 8 bases and J by 9 bases, 7 bases remained unmatched. CDR1 is SNHLY, CDR2 FYNNEI, per germline. The DNA of the CDR3 is TGTGCCAGCTACTTGGGGGGGGGCATTCAGTACTTC. Its protein is CASYLGGGIQYF. The full variable domain, rest sourced from reference TRBV2 and TRBJ2-4, is EPEVTQTPSHQVTQMGQEVILRCVPISNHLYFYWYRQILGQKVEFLVSFYNNEISEKSEIFDDQFSVERPDGSNFTLKIRSTKLEDSAMYFCASYLGGGIQYFGAGTRLSVL.

Many counts were recorded for this clonotype. CDR3 sequence: CAISIDRGLNTEAFF. For the CDR3, the DNA is TGTGCCATCAGTATCGACAGGGGACTGAACACTGAAGCTTTCTTT. The V gene is TRBV10-3, the J gene TRBJ1-1, with 8 bases that match TRBD1. The CDR3 has 15 amino acids. Germline CDR1 reads ENHRY; CDR2 reads SYGVKD. Losses at the gene ends were 5 bases for V and 0 bases for J; bases not matched to a gene: 5.

Many counts were recorded for this clonotype. The rearrangement links TRBV7-2 to TRBJ2-5; D not resolved. The CDR3 spans 13 residues. CDR1 is SGHTA, CDR2 FQGNSA, per germline. Trimming removed 6 bases from V and 0 bases from J, with 8 bases in between. CDR3 coding DNA: TGTGCCAGCAGTTTGGGGTACCAAGAGACCCAGTACTTC. As protein: CASSLGYQETQYF.

The chain uses TRBV6-5 and TRBJ1-1; 7 nucleotides agree with TRBD1. After removal of 4 bases from V and 11 bases from J, the junction contained 10 bases not matched to a gene. Germline CDR1 MNHEY, CDR2 SVGAGI. The CDR3 runs to 13 residues. The CDR3, as DNA: TGTGCCAGCAGTTTCGGTCCAGGGGGGTGGGCTTTCTTT. Protein sequence: CASSFGPGGWAFF.

This clonotype has a count of ten or more. The chain employs TRBV12-3 or TRBV12-4 and TRBJ1-1; D remains unclear. The germline V and J ends were trimmed by 2 bases and 5 bases, with 6 bases remaining between them. CDR3 length equals 12 residues. The CDR3 sequence: CASSLLVTEAFF. The CDR3 bases are TGTGCCAGCAGTTTACTCGTAACTGAAGCTTTCTTT.

This clonotype showed up just a few times. The chain employs TRBV13 and TRBJ2-6; 8 bases fit TRBD1. Germline values: CDR1 PRHDT, CDR2 FYEKMQ (reference sequence). Trimming removed 2 bases from V and 0 bases from J; junction bases left unmatched: 9. This CDR3 contains 19 residues. This CDR3 is CASSLSPGQESSGANVLTF. CDR3 bases: TGTGCCAGCAGCTTATCCCCGGGACAGGAGAGCTCTGGGGCCAACGTCCTGACTTTC.

The V and J genes are TRBV28 and TRBJ2-5, with D possibly called TRBD1 or TRBD2 (5 bases each). The V gene lost 8 bases and the J gene lost 3 bases, with 16 bases spanning the gap. CDR1 is MDHEN and CDR2 is SYDVKM in the germline V gene. The CDR3 is 14 residues long. The CDR3 DNA reads as TGTGCCAGCCGATTTGTGGGACGGAAAGAGACCCAGTACTTC. As protein: CASRFVGRKETQYF.

This clonotype was detected many times. The CDR3 nucleotides are TGTGCCAGTTTAACAGCTAACTATGGCTACACCTTC. It encodes CASLTANYGYTF. This chain connects TRBV19 to TRBJ1-2; D gene uncertain. V lost 8 bases to trimming and J lost 0 bases, with 7 bases between them. This CDR3 has 12 residues. CDR1 and CDR2 (germline): LNHDA, SQIVND (reference sequence).

This clonotype was found many times. The CDR3 loop reads CASSSQGGQGGTGELFF. The CDR3 region has the DNA TGTGCCAGCAGTTCTCAGGGAGGACAGGGGGGAACCGGGGAGCTGTTTTTT. The chain carries TRBV12-3 or TRBV12-4 and TRBJ2-2; TRBD1 aligns across 10 bases. CDR3 length: 17 amino acids. V shed 4 bases and J 5 bases; nucleotides not matched to a gene: 10.

The gene calls are TRBV7-8 and TRBJ2-7; D is possibly TRBD2 (5 bases). CDR3 length: 14 residues. Germline lookup yields CDR1 SGHVS and CDR2 FQNEAQ. The V end lost 5 bases, the J end lost 3 bases, and 14 bases lay between the germline ends. CDR3 amino acids: CASSLGGEFYEQYF. Written as DNA, the CDR3 is TGTGCCAGCAGCCTGGGTGGGGAGTTCTACGAGCAGTACTTC.